This TCR beta chain was sequenced during a study of T-cell reconstitution after alpha-beta-depleted transplantation in children. CDR3 size: 12 residues. Trimming removed 6 bases from V and 9 bases from J, with 12 bases in between. The V gene's germline CDR1 is MDHEN and CDR2 SYDVKM. Unique molecular identifiers were incorporated when the TCRbeta library was constructed. TCRdb redid the calling of the PCR reads with MiXCR, one entry per CDR3 protein. This table holds around 600,000 distinct CDR3 sequences, roughly 24% found once. General observations from the study: Certain patients had high TCRbeta diversity at day 60, and it came from recipient T cells and thymic progenitors that survived. Expanded graft clones, several hundred of them, were reportedly the source of alpha-beta T cells about two months after transplant. By one year post-transplant, T-cell counts and diversity largely arose from T cells that were newly produced.

Comments on this clonotype: Its antigen is currently unknown.

The input for sequencing was PBMCs, mostly from graft donor cells, taken 360 days after TCRalphabeta/CD19-depleted stem cell transplant. This clonotype originated in a boy in the first two years of life who had a stem cell transplant for acute myeloid leukemia, so the T cells may come from the graft donor. The V gene is TRBV28, the J gene TRBJ2-1; D possibly matches TRBD1 or TRBD2 (5 bases each). The CDR3 spells CASRVSGGEQFF. The CDR3 bases are TGTGCCAGCAGAGTGTCTGGGGGTGAGCAGTTCTTC.